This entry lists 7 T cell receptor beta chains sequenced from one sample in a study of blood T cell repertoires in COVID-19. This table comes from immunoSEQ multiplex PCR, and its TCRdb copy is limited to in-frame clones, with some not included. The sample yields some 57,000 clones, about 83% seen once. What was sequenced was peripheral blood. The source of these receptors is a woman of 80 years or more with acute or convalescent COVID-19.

As DNA, the CDR3 is TGTGCCAGTAGTATTCTCGGAGGGGGCGCGGGTGAAAAACTGTTTTTT. Translation gives CASSILGGGAGEKLFF. The gene calls are TRBV19 and TRBJ1-4, with 7 bases lining up with TRBD1. J lost 7 bases, V lost 3 bases, and 11 bases had no gene match. The CDR3 sequence is 16 residues long. CDR1 and CDR2 (germline): LNHDA, SQIVND (reference sequence).

CDR3 region: CASSPGTSGGGIETQYF. The CDR3, as DNA: TGTGCCAGCAGCCCCGGGACTAGCGGGGGGGGGATAGAGACCCAGTACTTC. The chain uses TRBV3-1 (or the pseudogene TRBV3-2) and TRBJ2-5, with 16 bases lining up with TRBD2. Trimming cost V 4 bases and J 4 bases; bases outside gene matches: 6. This CDR3 has 17 amino acids. Germline V gene data show CDR1 as LGHDT and CDR2 as YNNKEL (reference sequence).

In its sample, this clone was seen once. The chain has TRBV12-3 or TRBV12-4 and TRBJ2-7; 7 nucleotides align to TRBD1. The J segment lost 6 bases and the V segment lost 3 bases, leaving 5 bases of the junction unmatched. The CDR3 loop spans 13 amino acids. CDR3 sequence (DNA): TGTGCCAGCAGTTTTCGGACAGGCGGCGAGCAGTACGTC. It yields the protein CASSFRTGGEQYV.

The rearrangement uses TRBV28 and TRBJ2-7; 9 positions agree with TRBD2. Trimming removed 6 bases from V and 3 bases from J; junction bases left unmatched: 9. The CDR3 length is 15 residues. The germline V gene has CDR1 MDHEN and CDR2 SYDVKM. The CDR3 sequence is CASSPGLAGRYEQYV. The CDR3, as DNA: TGTGCCAGCAGCCCTGGGCTAGCGGGACGCTACGAGCAGTACGTC.

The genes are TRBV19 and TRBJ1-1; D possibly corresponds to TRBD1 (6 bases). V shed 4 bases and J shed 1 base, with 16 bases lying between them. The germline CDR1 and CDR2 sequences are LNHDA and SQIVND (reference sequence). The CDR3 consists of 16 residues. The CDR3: CASSTFGRGTNTEAFF. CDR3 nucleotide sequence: TGTGCCAGTAGTACGTTTGGCAGGGGCACGAACACTGAAGCTTTCTTT.

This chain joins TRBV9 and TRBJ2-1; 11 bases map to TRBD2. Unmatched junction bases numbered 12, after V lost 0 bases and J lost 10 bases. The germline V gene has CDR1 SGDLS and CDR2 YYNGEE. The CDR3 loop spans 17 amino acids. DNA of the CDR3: TGTGCCAGCAGCGTAGCCGGGGTAGCGGGGGGGCACCAAGAGCAGTTCTTC. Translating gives CASSVAGVAGGHQEQFF.

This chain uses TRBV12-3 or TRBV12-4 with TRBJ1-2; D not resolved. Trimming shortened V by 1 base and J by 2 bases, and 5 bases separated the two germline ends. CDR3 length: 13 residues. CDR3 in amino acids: CASSLGLNYGYTF. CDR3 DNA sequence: TGTGCCAGCAGTTTAGGACTGAACTATGGCTACACCTTC.